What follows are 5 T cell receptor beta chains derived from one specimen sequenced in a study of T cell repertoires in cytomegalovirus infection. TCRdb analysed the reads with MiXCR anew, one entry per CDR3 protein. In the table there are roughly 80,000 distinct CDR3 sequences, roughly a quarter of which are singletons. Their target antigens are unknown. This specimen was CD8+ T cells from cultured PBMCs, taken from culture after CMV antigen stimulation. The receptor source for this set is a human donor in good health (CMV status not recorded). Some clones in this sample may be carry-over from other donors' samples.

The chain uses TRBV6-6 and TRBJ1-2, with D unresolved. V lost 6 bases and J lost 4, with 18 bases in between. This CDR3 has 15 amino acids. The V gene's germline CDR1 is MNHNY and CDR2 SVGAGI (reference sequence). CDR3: CASRGFVGGSYGYTF. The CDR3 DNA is TGTGCCAGCAGGGGGTTTGTGGGCGGCTCCTATGGCTACACCTTC.

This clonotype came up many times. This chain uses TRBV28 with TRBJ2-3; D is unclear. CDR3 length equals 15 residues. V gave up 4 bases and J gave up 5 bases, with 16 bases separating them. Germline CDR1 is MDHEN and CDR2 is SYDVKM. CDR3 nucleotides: TGTGCCAGCAGTTCCCCCTTCGTGGGAAGAGATACGCAGTATTTT. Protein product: CASSSPFVGRDTQYF.

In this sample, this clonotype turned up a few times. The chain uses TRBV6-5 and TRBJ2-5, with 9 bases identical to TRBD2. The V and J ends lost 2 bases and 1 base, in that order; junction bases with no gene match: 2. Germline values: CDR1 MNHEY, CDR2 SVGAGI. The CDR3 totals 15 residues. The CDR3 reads CASSYAGGSQETQYF. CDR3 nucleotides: TGTGCCAGCAGTTACGCGGGGGGGAGCCAAGAGACCCAGTACTTC.

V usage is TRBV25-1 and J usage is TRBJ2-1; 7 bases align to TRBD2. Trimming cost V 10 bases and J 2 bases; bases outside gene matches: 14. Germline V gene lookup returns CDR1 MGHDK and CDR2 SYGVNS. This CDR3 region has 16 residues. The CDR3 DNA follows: TGTGCCAACAGAAAAAGCGGGACTGGGACCTACAATGAGCAGTTCTTC. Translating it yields CANRKSGTGTYNEQFF.

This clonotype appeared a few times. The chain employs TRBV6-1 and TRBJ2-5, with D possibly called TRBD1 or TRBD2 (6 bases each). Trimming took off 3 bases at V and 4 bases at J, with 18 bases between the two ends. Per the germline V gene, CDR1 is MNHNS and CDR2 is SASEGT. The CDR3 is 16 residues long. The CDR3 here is CASSEIGGKGRETQYF. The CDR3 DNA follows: TGTGCCAGCAGTGAGATAGGGGGGAAAGGAAGAGAGACCCAGTACTTC.